A single sample gave rise to the 21 T cell receptor beta chains below, sequenced in a study of blood T cell repertoires in COVID-19. Sequenced by immunoSEQ multiplex PCR; TCRdb stores in-frame clones only, minus some. The sample has about 120,000 clones, 79% seen once; the top ten hold approximately 4.2%. Sample: peripheral blood. These receptors all come from a woman aged 80 or over with acute or convalescent COVID-19.

The genes are TRBV7-3 and TRBJ2-7; 12 bases are shared with TRBD2. This CDR3 spans 13 amino acids. Trimming removed 8 bases from V and 5 bases from J; junction bases left unmatched: 4. Per the germline V gene, CDR1 is SGHTA and CDR2 is FQGTGA. CDR3 DNA: TGTGCCAGCGGGACTAGCGGGCGCGACGAGCAGTACTTC. This sequence encodes CASGTSGRDEQYF. The complete variable domain, with remaining parts taken from reference TRBV7-3 and TRBJ2-7, reads GAGVSQTPSNKVTEKGKYVELRCDPISGHTALYWYRQSLGQGPEFLIYFQGTGAADDSGLPNDRFFAVRPEGSVSTLKIQRTERGDSAVYLCASGTSGRDEQYFGPGTRLTVT.

This chain connects TRBV2 to TRBJ2-7, with D uncertain. The germline V and J ends were trimmed by 2 bases and 7 bases, with 15 bases remaining between them. Germline V gene sequence: CDR1 SNHLY, CDR2 FYNNEI. This CDR3 has 14 amino acids. This CDR3 reads CASSERVVAPEQYF. CDR3 sequence (DNA): TGTGCCAGCAGTGAACGGGTTGTGGCCCCTGAGCAGTACTTC.

CDR3 DNA: TGTGCCAGAAGCCCCACAAACGGGGGGCCCGGTGGCTACACCTTC. Its translation is CARSPTNGGPGGYTF. The chain uses TRBV5-3 and TRBJ1-2, with a weak D call TRBD1 (6 bases). TRBV5-3 is recorded as an ORF, its role being uncertain. Trimming took off 4 bases at V and 7 bases at J, with 20 bases between the two ends. This CDR3 comprises 15 residues.

The chain combines TRBV6-6 with TRBJ2-5; 9 bases line up with TRBD1. CDR1 is MNHNY, CDR2 SVGAGI, per germline (reference sequence). With 5 bases clipped from V and 13 bases from J, the junction kept 11 bases outside the gene matches. CDR3 length equals 13 residues. This CDR3 is CASSPRDRAPSYF. CDR3 coding DNA: TGTGCCAGCAGTCCTCGGGACAGGGCCCCCTCGTACTTC.

The gene calls are TRBV7-8 and TRBJ1-4; the D is unclear. The V end was cut by 4 bases, the J end by 0 bases, with 9 bases between. Germline V gives CDR1 SGHVS, CDR2 FQNEAQ. The CDR3 is 15 amino acids. The CDR3 loop is CASSSYTSTNEKLFF. In nucleotides, the CDR3 is TGTGCCAGCAGCTCTTACACCTCAACTAATGAAAAACTGTTTTTT.

The chain carries TRBV10-2 and TRBJ2-1, with D unclear. CDR1 and CDR2 (germline): WSHSY, SAAADI. Trimming removed 1 base at V and 10 bases at J, with 5 bases between. The CDR3 loop spans 11 amino acids. The CDR3 sequence is CASSEYGEQFF. CDR3 nucleotides: TGCGCCAGCAGTGAGTACGGGGAGCAGTTCTTC.

V and J are TRBV5-1 and TRBJ1-1; 7 nucleotides agree with TRBD1. Germline V gene lookup returns CDR1 SGHRS and CDR2 YFSETQ. Germline trimming cut 3 bases from V and 1 base from J; bases unmatched to any gene: 6. The CDR3 contains 15 residues. The CDR3 region has the DNA TGCGCCAGCAGCTGGGGGGACAGAGAGAACACTGAAGCTTTCTTT. It is translated as CASSWGDRENTEAFF.

The chain recombines TRBV5-1 with TRBJ2-7, with D perhaps TRBD1 (6 bases). The germline gives CDR1 SGHRS, CDR2 YFSETQ. V lost 7 bases and J 2 bases, leaving 16 bases between the germline ends. This CDR3 contains 14 residues. The CDR3 DNA sequence: TGCGCCAGCGGACCGGGACACGGAACCTACGAGCAGTACTTC. It yields the protein CASGPGHGTYEQYF.

J is TRBJ2-7 and V is TRBV11-2, with D tentatively TRBD1 (6 bases). Germline CDR1 is SGHAT and CDR2 is FQNNGV. V lost 4 bases to trimming and J lost 7 bases, with 14 bases between them. CDR3 length: 13 amino acids. The CDR3 DNA reads as TGTGCCAGCAGCTCAGACCCCCAGGGGGAGCAGTACTTC. This sequence encodes CASSSDPQGEQYF.

This chain joins TRBV4-2 and TRBJ1-5; TRBD1 might be the D (5 bases). Germline CDR1 reads LGHNA; CDR2 reads YNFKEQ. CDR3 length: 17 amino acids. The V end lost 0 bases, the J end lost 5 bases, and 17 bases lay between the germline ends. CDR3 residues: CASSQESGGRNDQPQHF. The CDR3 nucleotides read TGTGCCAGCAGCCAAGAGAGCGGGGGGAGGAACGATCAGCCCCAGCATTTT.

The V and J genes are TRBV27 and TRBJ2-6; TRBD1 aligns across 10 bases. The CDR3 runs to 17 residues. Germline lookup yields CDR1 MNHEY and CDR2 SMNVEV (reference sequence). Losses at the gene ends were 0 bases for V and 4 bases for J; bases not matched to a gene: 3. The CDR3 is CASSLSGQGSGANVLTF. CDR3 nucleotides: TGTGCCAGCAGTTTATCGGGACAGGGGTCCGGGGCCAACGTCCTGACTTTC.

The chain uses TRBV19 and TRBJ2-7, with D tentatively TRBD2 (5 bases). The CDR3 is 15 residues long. The germline V gene has CDR1 LNHDA and CDR2 SQIVND (reference sequence). V lost 3 bases and J lost 1, with 13 bases in between. CDR3 DNA sequence: TGTGCCAGTAGTATTGAAGCGGAAGTATCCTACGAGCAGTACTTC. Translated, it gives CASSIEAEVSYEQYF.

This chain joins TRBV28 and TRBJ1-4; D is possibly TRBD1 (6 bases). Germline V gene sequence: CDR1 MDHEN, CDR2 SYDVKM. The CDR3 sequence is 17 residues long. Trimming removed 4 bases from V and 5 bases from J, with 20 bases in between. The CDR3 here is CASSSLAGGGLNEKLFF. The CDR3 DNA reads TGTGCCAGCAGTTCCCTTGCCGGGGGGGGCCTAAATGAAAAACTGTTTTTT.

This clone was seen more than once but under ten times. CDR3 in amino acids: CSASGGGTEAFF. The CDR3 nucleotides read TGCAGCGCCTCGGGAGGAGGAACTGAAGCTTTCTTT. The chain has TRBV29-1 and TRBJ1-1; D is unresolved. This CDR3 has 12 amino acids. V lost 7 bases, J lost 5 bases, and 14 bases lay in between. Germline V lookup: CDR1 SQVTM, CDR2 ANQGSEA. The variable domain in full, with the rest retrieved from reference TRBV29-1 and TRBJ1-1, is SAVISQKPSRDICQRGTSLTIQCQVDSQVTMMFWYRQQPGQSLTLIATANQGSEATYESGFVIDKFPISRPNLTFSTLTVSNMSPEDSSIYLCSASGGGTEAFFGQGTRLTVV.

The rearrangement joins TRBV5-1 to TRBJ1-5; weak D call: TRBD1 (5 bases). CDR1 is SGHRS and CDR2 is YFSETQ in the germline V gene. The CDR3 contains 15 residues. Trimming cost V 0 bases and J 2 bases, with 9 bases left between them. The CDR3 here is CASSLEGIRNQPQHF. DNA of the CDR3: TGCGCCAGCAGCTTGGAGGGGATCCGCAATCAGCCCCAGCATTTT.

The chain joins TRBV28 to TRBJ1-6; D gene ambiguous. V lost 6 bases and J lost 7, with 16 bases in between. There are 15 residues in the CDR3. Germline V lookup: CDR1 MDHEN, CDR2 SYDVKM. The CDR3 bases are TGTGCCAGCAGGCTAGTCCGAGGAGGGAATTCACCCCTCCACTTT. This gives the protein CASRLVRGGNSPLHF.

The V and J genes are TRBV19 and TRBJ1-1; D gene uncertain. V lost 5 bases, J lost 1 base, and 8 bases lay in between. Per germline, CDR1 LNHDA and CDR2 SQIVND (reference sequence). This CDR3 comprises 13 residues. The CDR3 sequence is CASSQDSNTEAFF. In nucleotides, the CDR3 is TGTGCCAGTAGTCAGGACTCGAACACTGAAGCTTTCTTT.

The rearrangement uses TRBV18 and TRBJ1-3, with D perhaps matching TRBD1 (5 bases). Trimming pared 3 bases from V and 0 bases from J, leaving 12 bases between. This CDR3 spans 16 amino acids. Looked up from germline, CDR1 is KGHSH and CDR2 is LQKENI. CDR3 nucleotides: TGTGCCAGCTCACCGGCGGGGGGTCCCTCTGGAAACACCATATATTTT. Translation: CASSPAGGPSGNTIYF.

The chain is built from TRBV11-3 and TRBJ1-1, with D tentatively TRBD1 (6 bases). The CDR3 spans 14 residues. V lost 5 bases and J 5 bases, leaving 15 bases between the germline ends. Looked up from germline, CDR1 is SGHNT and CDR2 is YENEEA. CDR3 amino acids: CASSQQGGKTEAFF. In DNA, the CDR3 is TGTGCCAGCAGCCAACAAGGGGGAAAAACTGAAGCTTTCTTT.

V is TRBV5-4 and J is TRBJ2-1; D may be TRBD2 (7 bases). CDR1 and CDR2 (germline): SGHNT, YYREEE (reference sequence). The CDR3 totals 16 residues. The V end lost 4 bases, the J end lost 1 base, and 15 bases lay between the germline ends. The CDR3 loop reads CASSPSGGGSYNEQFF. CDR3 nucleotide sequence: TGTGCCAGCAGCCCATCGGGGGGCGGTTCCTACAATGAGCAGTTCTTC.

The chain uses TRBV11-2 and TRBJ1-6; D unresolved. CDR1 SGHAT and CDR2 FQNNGV come from the germline V gene. This CDR3 is 15 amino acids long. Trimming pared 0 bases from V and 8 bases from J, leaving 11 bases between. CDR3 bases: TGTGCCAGCAGCTTAGATCTGGCCCCAGATTCACCCCTCCACTTT. This gives the protein CASSLDLAPDSPLHF.